This TCR beta chain was sequenced for a study of PD-L1 blockade in urothelial cancer (dated by TCRdb to about 2017). As for the study more broadly: All patients started therapy around 2014 and received atezolizumab 1,200 mg intravenously every 3 weeks. About 90% of the roughly 29 patients were identified as males with urothelial cancer of bladder origin, and a prior smoking history was reported by 18 of 29 patients. An ECOG performance status of 0 or 1 was recorded for the patients, and 0 to 3 prior chemotherapy regimens had been received by the patients. Blood samples were analyzed at 3 weeks after treatment start (second dose) and at 6 weeks after treatment start. Blood samples gave median yields of around 150,000 T cells and 83,000 or so unique TCRs, along with a median clonality of 0.080. The study, an exploratory multi-omic analysis, examined somatic, immune and clinical correlates of response to PD-L1 blockade with atezolizumab in urothelial cancer. Pretreatment tumor samples, along with matched peripheral blood serially collected before and after atezolizumab treatment, were subjected to TCR sequencing. Durable clinical benefit was defined as progression-free survival longer than 6 months, and TCR features were also tested against progression-free and overall survival. In the same patients, pretreatment tumors underwent whole exome sequencing and RNA sequencing in addition to TCR sequencing. Durable clinical benefit was achieved by nine patients and was not achieved by 20 patients. Pretreatment blood TCR-seq was available for about 27 patients, at least one posttreatment blood collection was obtained for some 25 patients, and tumor TCR-seq was available for some 25 patients. Overall results and qualifications from the work: Patients with durable benefit showed greater expansion of tumor-associated TCR clones in peripheral blood 3 weeks after starting treatment (n ≈ 23, p = 0.022). Because the sample size was small (n of about 31) and many of the analyses were exploratory, the results are meant to be hypothesis-generating. A pretreatment peripheral blood TCR clonality below the median was linked to improved progression-free and overall survival.

The CDR3 starts with the cysteine, ends with the phenylalanine, and has 17 residues. Of all the DNA, just the CDR3 is kept, 51 bases in frame from base 1. For CDR1 and CDR2, the germline V gene lists SNHLY and FYNNEI. V and J lose 5 bases and 0 bases, and a span of 18 bases separates them. In the case of this clone: The target of this receptor is not known. No clone much larger than this one lies a single base away; base qualities are absent.

The sample's time point label, decoded: pretreatment peripheral blood. The cohort included 29 patients with locally advanced or metastatic urothelial carcinoma who were treated at Memorial Sloan Kettering on a trial protocol. Peripheral blood mononuclear cells were collected from each patient pretreatment and during treatment, giving between 1 and 8 total time points per patient. The Qiagen DNeasy Blood extraction kit was used to purify genomic DNA from total PBMCs and tumor samples. PBMCs were collected pretreatment and during treatment, and were isolated and stored as previously described. Synthetic TCR analog templates were spiked into each PCR to estimate absolute template abundance from read counts. TCRbeta CDR3 regions were amplified from genomic DNA with bias-controlled V and J gene primers using the immunoSEQ assay. Rearranged TCRbeta segments were sequenced at approximately 20X coverage. The paper's processing steps were these. Sequencing errors were corrected by clustering, and CDR3s were annotated against IMGT so that V, D and J genes could be assigned. Out-of-frame and stop-codon sequences were excluded, and only productive TCRbeta rearrangements were used in downstream analyses. To compute clonality, Shannon entropy was normalized by the log of the number of unique productive sequences and then subtracted from one. Fisher's exact test with Benjamini-Hochberg correction, at a threshold of adjusted p below 0.01, was used to find clones that differed between time points or between blood and tumor. TCRdb holds this immuneACCESS table with in-frame rearrangements only. Some clones are missing; in checked studies, unresolved V genes explain under half, and the rest has no known cause. V and J calls plus clone size are reproduced from that table; the DNA served to infer D and trimming. Here the sample has tens of thousands of clones; around 89% occur a single time. Around 1.5% of the sample is held by the ten biggest clonotypes.

The sample here was PBMCs, taken around atezolizumab (anti-PD-L1) treatment. The TCR was taken from a man in his sixties with urothelial cancer. In this chain, TRBV2 is recombined with TRBJ2-3; the D gene is perhaps TRBD2, on 6 matching bases. The encoded CDR3 is CASSLRLGGTSTDTQYF. Read as DNA, the sequence is TGTGCCAGCAGTCTACGACTGGGCGGGACTAGCACAGATACGCAGTATTTT.